These 2 T cell receptor beta chains came from one sample sequenced in a study of T cells in Graves' hyperthyroidism and ophthalmopathy. From RNA transcripts, TCR beta CDR3 regions were amplified. The HTBI primer set was used in a first-round RT-PCR of the TCR CDR3. TCRdb reprocessed the multiplex PCR reads via MiXCR and lists one record per CDR3 protein. The top ten clones hold about 70% of a sample with 140,000 or so distinct CDR3 sequences, 22% of them seen once. Sequenced sample: blood. The receptors derive from a woman in her forties or fifties with Graves' hyperthyroidism that later progressed to Graves' ophthalmopathy.

This clonotype showed up many times. The chain links TRBV28 to TRBJ1-2; D is possibly TRBD1 (5 bases). Trimming left V 3 bases short and J 0 bases short, with 17 bases between. Per the germline V gene, CDR1 is MDHEN and CDR2 is SYDVKM. The CDR3 has 17 residues. This chain's CDR3 is CASSFGGKGHSNYGYTF. The CDR3, as DNA: TGTGCCAGCAGTTTCGGGGGGAAGGGCCATTCTAACTATGGCTACACCTTC.

This clonotype has just a few counts. Given a much more abundant clone one base away, this may be a read error. In this CDR3 the conserved last residue, phenylalanine or tryptophan, is missing, so a read error is likely. This chain uses TRBV24-1 with TRBJ2-5; D may be TRBD2 (5 bases). The CDR3 extends over 13 amino acids. V lost 9 bases, J lost 3 bases, and 13 bases lay in between. Per germline, CDR1 KGHDR and CDR2 SFDVKD. The CDR3 protein is CATRSMEEETQYL. DNA for the CDR3: TGTGCCACCCGGAGTATGGAGGAAGAGACCCAGTACCTC.